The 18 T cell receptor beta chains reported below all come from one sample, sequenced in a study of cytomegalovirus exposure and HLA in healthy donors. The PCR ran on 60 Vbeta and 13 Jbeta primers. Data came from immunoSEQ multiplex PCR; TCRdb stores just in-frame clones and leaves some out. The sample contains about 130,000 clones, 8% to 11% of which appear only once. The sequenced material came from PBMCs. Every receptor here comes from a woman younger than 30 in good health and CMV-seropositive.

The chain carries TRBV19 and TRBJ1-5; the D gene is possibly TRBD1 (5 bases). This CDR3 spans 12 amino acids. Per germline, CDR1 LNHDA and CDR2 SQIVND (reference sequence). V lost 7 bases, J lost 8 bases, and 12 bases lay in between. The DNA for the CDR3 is TGTGCCAGTAAGGGGCTGTACGAGCCCCAGCATTTT. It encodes CASKGLYEPQHF.

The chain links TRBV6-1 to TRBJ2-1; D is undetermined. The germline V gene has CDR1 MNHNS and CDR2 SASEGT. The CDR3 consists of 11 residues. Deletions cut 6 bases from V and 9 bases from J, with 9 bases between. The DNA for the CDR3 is TGTGCCAGCAGCCCTCGTATTGAGCAGTTCTTC. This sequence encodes CASSPRIEQFF.

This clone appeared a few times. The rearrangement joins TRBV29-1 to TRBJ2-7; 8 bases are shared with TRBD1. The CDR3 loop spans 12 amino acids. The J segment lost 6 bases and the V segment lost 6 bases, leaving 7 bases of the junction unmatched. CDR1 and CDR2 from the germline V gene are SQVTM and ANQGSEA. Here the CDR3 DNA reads TGCAGCGTACCCGTCGACAGGGGCGAGCAGTACTTC. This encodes CSVPVDRGEQYF.

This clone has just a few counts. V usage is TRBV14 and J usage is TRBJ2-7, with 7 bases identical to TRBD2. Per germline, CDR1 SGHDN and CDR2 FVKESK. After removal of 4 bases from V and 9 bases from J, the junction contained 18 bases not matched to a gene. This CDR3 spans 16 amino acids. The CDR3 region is CASSPRVGREGYGQYF. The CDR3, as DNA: TGTGCCAGCAGCCCCCGAGTGGGCAGGGAGGGATATGGGCAGTACTTC. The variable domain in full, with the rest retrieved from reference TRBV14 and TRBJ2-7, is EAGVTQFPSHSVIEKGQTVTLRCDPISGHDNLYWYRRVMGKEIKFLLHFVKESKQDESGMPNNRFLAERTGGTYSTLKVQPAELEDSGVYFCASSPRVGREGYGQYFGPGTRLTVT.

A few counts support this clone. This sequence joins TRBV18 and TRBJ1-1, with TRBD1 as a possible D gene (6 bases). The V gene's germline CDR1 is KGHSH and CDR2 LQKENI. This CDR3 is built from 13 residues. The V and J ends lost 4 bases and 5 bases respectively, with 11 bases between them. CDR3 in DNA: TGTGCCAGCTCACAACAGGGAGAAACTGAAGCTTTCTTT. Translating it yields CASSQQGETEAFF.

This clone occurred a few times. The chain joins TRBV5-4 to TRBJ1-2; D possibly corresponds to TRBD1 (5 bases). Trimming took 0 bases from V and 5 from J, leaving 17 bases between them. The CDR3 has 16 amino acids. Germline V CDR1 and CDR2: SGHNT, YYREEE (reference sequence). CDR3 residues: CASSLGTSGNIYGYTF. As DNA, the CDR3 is TGTGCCAGCAGCTTGGGAACGTCAGGGAATATTTATGGCTACACCTTC. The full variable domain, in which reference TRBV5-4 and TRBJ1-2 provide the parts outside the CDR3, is ETGVTQSPTHLIKTRGQQVTLRCSSQSGHNTVSWYQQALGQGPQFIFQYYREEENGRGNFPPRFSGLQFPNYSSELNVNALELDDSALYLCASSLGTSGNIYGYTFGSGTRLTVV.

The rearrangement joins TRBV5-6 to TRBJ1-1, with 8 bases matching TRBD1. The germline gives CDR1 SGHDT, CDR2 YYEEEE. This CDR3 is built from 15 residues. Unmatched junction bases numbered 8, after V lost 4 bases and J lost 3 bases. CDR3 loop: CASSPGTGRYTEAFF. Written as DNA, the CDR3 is TGTGCCAGCAGCCCGGGGACAGGACGGTACACTGAAGCTTTCTTT.

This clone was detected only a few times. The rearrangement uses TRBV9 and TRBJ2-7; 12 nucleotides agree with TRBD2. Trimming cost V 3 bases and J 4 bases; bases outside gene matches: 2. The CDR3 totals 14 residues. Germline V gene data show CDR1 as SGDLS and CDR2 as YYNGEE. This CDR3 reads CASSGTSGTYEQYF. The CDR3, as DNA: TGTGCCAGCAGCGGGACTAGCGGGACGTACGAGCAGTACTTC. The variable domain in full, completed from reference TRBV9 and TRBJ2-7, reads DSGVTQTPKHLITATGQRVTLRCSPRSGDLSVYWYQQSLDQGLQFLIQYYNGEERAKGNILERFSAQQFPDLHSELNLSSLELGDSALYFCASSGTSGTYEQYFGPGTRLTVT.

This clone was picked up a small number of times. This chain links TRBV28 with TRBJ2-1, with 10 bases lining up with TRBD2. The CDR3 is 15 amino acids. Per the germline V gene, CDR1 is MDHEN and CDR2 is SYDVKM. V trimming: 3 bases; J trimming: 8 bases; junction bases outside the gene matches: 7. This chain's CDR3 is CASSFLAGEADEQFF. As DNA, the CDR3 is TGTGCCAGCAGTTTCCTAGCGGGAGAGGCGGATGAGCAGTTCTTC.

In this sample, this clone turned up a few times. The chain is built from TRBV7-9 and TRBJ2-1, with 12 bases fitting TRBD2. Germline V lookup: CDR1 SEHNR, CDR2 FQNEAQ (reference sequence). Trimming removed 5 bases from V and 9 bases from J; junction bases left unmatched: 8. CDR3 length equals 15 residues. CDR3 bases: TGTGCCAGCAGCCCTGCTAGCGGGAGGGCCCCTGAGCAGTTCTTC. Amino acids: CASSPASGRAPEQFF.

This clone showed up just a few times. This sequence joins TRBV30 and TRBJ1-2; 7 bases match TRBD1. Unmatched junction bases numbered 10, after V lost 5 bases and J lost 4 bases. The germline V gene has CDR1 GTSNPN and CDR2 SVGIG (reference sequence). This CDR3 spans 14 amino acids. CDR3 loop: CAWEDRVVGYGYTF. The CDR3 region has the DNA TGTGCCTGGGAAGACAGGGTTGTCGGCTATGGCTACACCTTC.

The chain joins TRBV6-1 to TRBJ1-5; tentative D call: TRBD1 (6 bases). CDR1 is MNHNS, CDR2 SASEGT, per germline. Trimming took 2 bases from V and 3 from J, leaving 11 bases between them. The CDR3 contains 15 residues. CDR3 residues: CASSEIQGPNQPQHF. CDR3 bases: TGTGCCAGCAGTGAAATACAGGGTCCCAATCAGCCCCAGCATTTT.

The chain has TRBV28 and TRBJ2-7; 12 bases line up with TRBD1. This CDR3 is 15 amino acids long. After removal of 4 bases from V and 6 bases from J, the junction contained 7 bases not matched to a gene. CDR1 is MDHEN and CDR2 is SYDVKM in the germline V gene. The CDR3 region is CASSSTGTGGFEQYF. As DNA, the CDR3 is TGTGCCAGCAGTTCAACCGGGACAGGGGGCTTCGAGCAGTACTTC.

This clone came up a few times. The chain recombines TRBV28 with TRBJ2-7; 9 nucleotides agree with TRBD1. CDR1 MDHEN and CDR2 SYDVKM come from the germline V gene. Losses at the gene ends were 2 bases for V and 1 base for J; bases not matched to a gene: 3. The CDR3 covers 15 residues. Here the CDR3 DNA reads TGTGCCAGCAGTTTAGGGGGGACAGGGTCCTACGAGCAGTACTTC. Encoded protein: CASSLGGTGSYEQYF.

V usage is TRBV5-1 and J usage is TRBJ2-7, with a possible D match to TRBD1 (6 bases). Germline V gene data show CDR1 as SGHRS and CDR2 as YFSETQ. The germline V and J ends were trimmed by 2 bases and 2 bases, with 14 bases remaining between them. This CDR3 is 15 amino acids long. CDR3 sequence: CASSFSGTTPYEQYF. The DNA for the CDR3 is TGCGCCAGCAGCTTCTCCGGGACAACCCCCTACGAGCAGTACTTC.

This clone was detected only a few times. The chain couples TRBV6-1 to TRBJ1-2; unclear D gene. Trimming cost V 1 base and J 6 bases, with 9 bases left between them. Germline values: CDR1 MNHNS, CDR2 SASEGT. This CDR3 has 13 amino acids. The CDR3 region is CASSEGEGDGYTF. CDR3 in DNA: TGTGCCAGCAGTGAAGGGGAGGGCGATGGCTACACCTTC.

The CDR3 reads CASRWQGNEKLFF. DNA of the CDR3: TGTGCCAGCAGATGGCAGGGGAATGAAAAACTGTTTTTT. The chain carries TRBV2 and TRBJ1-4; weak D call: TRBD1 (6 bases). V lost 6 bases to trimming and J lost 5 bases, with 10 bases between them. The germline gives CDR1 SNHLY, CDR2 FYNNEI. CDR3 length equals 13 residues.

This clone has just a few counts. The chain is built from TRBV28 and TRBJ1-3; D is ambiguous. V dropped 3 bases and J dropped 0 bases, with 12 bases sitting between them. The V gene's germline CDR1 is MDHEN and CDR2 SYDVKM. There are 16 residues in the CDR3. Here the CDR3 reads CASSLAPVTSGNTIYF. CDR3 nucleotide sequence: TGTGCCAGCAGTTTGGCCCCAGTTACCTCTGGAAACACCATATATTTT.